This T cell receptor (beta chain) is drawn from a study of cytomegalovirus exposure and HLA in healthy donors (dated by TCRdb to about 2017). Notes on the research overall: According to an earlier analysis of 550 to 700 of the donors, 150 million to 200 million T cells yielded some 110 million unique TCR beta sequences and around 300 Gb of sequence data. An early release covering just under 650 HLA-typed donors comprised 250 to 350 gigabases of sequencing data and roughly 86 million unique TCR sequences. Among the 398 genotyped donors, approximately 76% belonged to the genetic ancestry cluster associated with self-reported Caucasian donors. The study aimed to test whether cataloging public T cell receptors could reveal signatures of past pathogen exposure. Using immunosequencing, the study profiled T cell repertoires from 500 to 800 subjects and related those repertoires to cytomegalovirus serostatus. Besides the first cohort of 500 to 700 subjects, a separate validation cohort made up of around 120 different subjects was used. High-throughput TCR immunosequencing, statistical association of individual TCRs with disease status, and machine learning were combined to predict cytomegalovirus infection status. In a later analysis, previously published TCR beta repertoires from 670 or so donors were re-analyzed and high-resolution HLA genotyping was added so that TCR occurrence patterns could be studied. The later analysis used no new phenotypic data to find candidate immune exposures, relying instead on TCR beta sequences and their occurrence across donors. In an earlier analysis of a few hundred of the donors, high-throughput TCR beta sequencing was used to judge whether each TCR beta V gene segment behaved as functional or pseudogenic. Donor age, sex, ethnicity and CMV serostatus were collected together with the repertoire data. Genome-wide SNP genotypes for about 65% of the roughly 700 donors were used in a later genetic analysis, which treated that subset as a discovery cohort. All discovery cohort repertoires had been generated on a single sequencing platform. HLA typing covered class I and class II loci at four-digit resolution. The number of donors typed differed by locus, with roughly 629-640 for A, B, C, DRB1 and DQB1, 522 for DQA1, approximately 570 for DPA1, and 400 to 490 for DPB1. Because of strong linkage in the cohort, five DR-DQ haplotypes were treated as single units for association and clustering. Among 350 to 400 genotyped donors of the cohort, an average of 235,054 unique TCR beta nucleotide sequences were sequenced per donor, roughly 18% of them non-productive.

The cohort comprised hundreds of healthy bone marrow donors. All cohort members were sampled while nominally healthy, although unrecorded immune exposures were likely present. CMV serostatus was positive for 250 to 300 and negative for about 50% of the roughly 700 cohort members, and was not recorded for this donor. A peripheral blood sample was collected from each donor, and TCR beta sequencing was performed on peripheral blood mononuclear cells. The Qiagen DNeasy Blood Extraction Kit was used to extract genomic DNA from the blood cell samples. This clone occurred once. It lacks a known antigen. Within one base of it there is no much larger clone, and no base qualities were kept. To prepare the library, the immunoSEQ multiplex PCR assay was applied. For the multiplex PCR, a mixture combining 60 forward primers for TCR Vbeta segments and 13 reverse primers for TCR Jbeta segments was used. The CDR3 region of rearranged TCR beta genes was amplified from genomic DNA by a multiplex PCR assay. On the Illumina HiSeq System, the amplified TCR beta libraries were sequenced as 87-base-pair reads. As for how the authors treated the data: A later analysis tallied approximately 87 million unique TCR beta chains across the 660 or so repertoires, and approximately 12 million of those chains were shared by two or more donors. Raw reads were error-corrected and collapsed into unique sequences by a nearest-neighbor algorithm in which closely related sequences were merged to remove PCR and sequencing errors. Alignment of CDR3 sequences to IMGT reference sequences was used to assign V, D and J gene segments. For a sequence to be retained, at least a six-nucleotide match to both a V gene segment and a J gene segment was required. Rearrangements were classified as productive when the CDR3 lacked stop codons and remained in frame with V and J, and all other rearrangements were classified as non-productive. Following IMGT convention, CDR3 was defined as the stretch from the second conserved V-encoded cysteine up to the conserved J-encoded phenylalanine. Sequences without an unambiguous match to a single V gene segment were excluded from the earlier analysis of 450 to 750 of the donors. In an earlier analysis of several hundred of the donors, V segments were called functional above 56.7% productive rearrangements and were called segregating when the between-donor standard deviation exceeded 5%. To diagnose cytomegalovirus status from the catalog of TCR beta chain sequences, a statistical classification framework was built. A later analysis assigned V and J genes by comparing TCR nucleotide sequences with IMGT/GENE-DB human TR gene sequences. The TCRdist pipeline was used in a later analysis to assign CDR3 sequences and most-parsimonious VDJ recombination scenarios. In a later analysis, each TCR beta chain was defined by its CDR3 amino acid sequence together with its V-gene family, and reads without a unique V-gene family were excluded. As a way to deal with suspected cross-contamination and a sequencing artifact, a later analysis dropped hundreds of nucleotide sequences that were highly shared and had low generation probability. In a later analysis, a clonal expansion index was calculated for each public chain from normalized within-repertoire ranks of inferred template counts. A later analysis computed generation probabilities with a VDJ recombination model fitted to out-of-frame rearrangements, and checked the results against IGoR. A later analysis scored TCR-TCR, TCR-HLA and TCR-CMV co-occurrence with hypergeometric tests, applying a repertoire-size bias correction to TCR pairs. A later analysis estimated false discovery rates by permuting HLA or CMV assignments 20 times. A later analysis grouped co-occurring TCRs with DBSCAN, adding TCRdist sequence similarity when clustering within HLA-allele-positive subsets. Repertoires with fewer than 30,000 or more than 120,000 public chains were left out of co-occurrence clustering, as were roughly five repertoires with anomalous nucleotide sharing. TCRdb re-hosts the immuneACCESS table, in-frame sequences only. Its copies lack some clones; in the studies checked, an unresolved V gene accounts for under half of them, and the cause for the rest is not known. Clonal size and the V and J genes are those of that table, whereas D and trimming came from the DNA. The sample table lists 200,000 to 250,000 clones, about 83% of them with a count of one. 1% to 1.5% of the sample belongs to the ten largest clones.

Summary of the overall study and its limitations: According to the authors, the approach could potentially be generalized to other disease states and immunological phenotypes. A further reported finding was that TCR beta sequences accurately predicted the HLA-A and HLA-B alleles for most subjects in the first cohort. Broadly in line with IMGT annotations, most TCR beta V segments showed up in productive rearrangements about 87% or about 30% of the time in an earlier analysis of roughly 590 of the donors. Compared with the approximately 670-donor mean, donors in an Asian-associated ancestry cluster had fewer N-insertions in productive TCRs, according to a later genetic analysis. Presence/absence analyses assumed roughly uniform sequencing depth across donors, an assumption that may not hold. Over 15 rarely observed V segments, including chromosome 9 orphons, were excluded from the earlier analysis of a few hundred of the donors because counts were too low. Three of the identified cytomegalovirus-associated TCR beta chains were confirmed in vitro to be specific for cytomegalovirus antigens. Because some donors lacked HLA typing at each locus, the association tests relied only on the typed subset. Strong co-occurrence of HLA alleles, especially DR and DQ, made assigning TCR associations to individual alleles difficult. Most TCR sequences were observed very rarely across donors, whereas some public TCRs were present in many individuals. CMV serostatus was the only immune exposure information available for the cohort. A later analysis associated about 17,000 TCR beta sequences with specific HLA alleles at a false discovery rate of 0.05. In a later analysis, TCR association rates were found to vary across HLA loci, with the most associated TCRs seen for DRB1 alleles and the fewest for HLA-C alleles. In a later analysis, HLA-associated TCR beta chains were found to be more clonally expanded and to have lower generation probabilities than equally common non-associated chains. A later analysis found that most CMV-associated TCR beta chains appeared HLA-restricted, with HLA associations seemingly driven largely by CMV exposure. The study gave a list of under 200 TCR beta chains associated with cytomegalovirus. This cohort had only TCR beta chains sequenced, and the lack of alpha or paired-chain data limited which features could be detected. Cytomegalovirus status was reported to be diagnosed by the classifier with high specificity and sensitivity in both the original and validation cohorts. Linkage disequilibrium might explain the correlated functional status among segregating V segments, but an unknown experimental factor could not be ruled out. An association between a missense DCLRE1C variant and V-gene and J-gene trimming of TCR beta chains was found in a later genetic analysis and replicated in an independent cohort. A cluster of highly shared sequence variants was judged likely to represent a technical artifact of the sequencing pipeline. Several of the top co-occurrence clusters appeared to be linked to parvovirus B19, influenza, CMV and Epstein-Barr virus, according to a later analysis.

The source is a human donor in good health. The source material was PBMCs.

The CDR3 here reads CASSLLDSSSYEQYF. The nucleotide sequence is TGTGCCAGCAGCTTATTAGACAGCAGCTCCTACGAGCAGTACTTC. The sequence links TRBV11-1 to TRBJ2-7; the D gene is perhaps TRBD1, from 5 matching bases. The junction shows trimming of 2 bases on V and 0 bases on J, plus 11 bases between the germline ends. The germline V gene (reference sequence) gives CDR1 as SGHAT and CDR2 as FQDESV. Including the terminal cysteine and phenylalanine, the CDR3 comprises 15 residues. Only CDR3 DNA remains: 45 bases, in frame from the first base.